What follows describes a single TCR beta chain. The protocol was immunoSEQ multiplex PCR, while the TCRdb copy is restricted to in-frame clones and leaves out a portion. The repertoire holds 120,000 to 150,000 clones, with around four fifths as singletons. Germline assignment: CDR1 SGHRS and CDR2 YFSETQ. V was pared by 4 bases and J by 0 bases, with 10 bases between. The CDR3 covers 14 residues. The source of the sample is a study of blood T cell repertoires in COVID-19. Sequenced input: peripheral blood. The source of this sequence is a human donor in a cohort sampled during active COVID-19. V is TRBV5-1 and J is TRBJ2-5; D unresolved. This chain's CDR3 is CASSPLQNQETQYF. In nucleotides, the CDR3 is TGCGCCAGCAGCCCTTTACAGAACCAAGAGACCCAGTACTTC.